Detailed here is one TCR beta chain. This clonotype has a handful of counts. This clone's antigen is unknown. Base-call qualities are not available, and no considerably larger clone is one nucleotide away. Libraries were prepared through RT-PCR. Sequenced using an Illumina HiSeq 2500. The public sequencing data were trimmed at Q25 with fastp and processed into clonotypes with MiXCR by TCRdb, which kept only in-frame beta chains. For every CDR3 protein sequence, its rows merge into one entry that carries the most common genes and DNA. In all, the sample holds 650,000 to 800,000 distinct CDR3 sequences, and 11% to 15% of those were seen once. The ten largest clones represent 6.5% to 8.5% of the sample. The sample is drawn from a study of response to subunit inactivated influenza vaccine listed by TCRdb under 2018. In the study overall: To follow how T cells responded to a trivalent subunit inactivated influenza vaccine, the researchers relied on deep quantitative profiling of the T cell receptor repertoire.

What the work shows at the level of the full study, not this receptor alone: The authors suggested that each seasonal influenza vaccination may recruit only a limited number of new T cells.

The CDR3, cysteine through phenylalanine, is 15 amino acids long. Left in the record is the CDR3 DNA by itself, 45 bases read in frame from the first base. V sheds 0 bases and J sheds 3 bases, leaving 9 bases between their ends. The germline V gene gives CDR1 as SGHRS and CDR2 as YFSETQ. The receptor was derived from a man aged 45-65 years who received an inactivated influenza vaccine. Donor details come from another sample of the same person, matched by shared clones. Here the sequenced sample was PBMCs from blood, taken 14 days before vaccination. The sequence is built from TRBV5-1 and TRBJ1-4; the D region possibly corresponds to TRBD1 (5 bases align). The base sequence is TGCGCCAGCAGCTTGGTCGGAGGGGCTAATGAAAAACTGTTTTTT. Its protein product is CASSLVGGANEKLFF.